These 8 T cell receptor beta chains were all obtained from the same sample, sequenced in a study of Graves' ophthalmopathy and Graves' hyperthyroidism. Scientists amplified the TCR beta CDR3 regions from RNA transcripts. RT-PCR was first run with HTBI primers, then multiplex PCR in a second round. From the multiplex PCR reads, TCRdb called clonotypes with MiXCR, one entry per CDR3 protein. The table records more than 40,000 distinct CDR3 sequences, around 48% of them present only once. The sample comprised peripheral blood. The receptors come from an adult man with Graves' ophthalmopathy.

This clonotype has at least ten counts. The rearrangement links TRBV7-8 to TRBJ1-2; tentatively, D is TRBD1 (6 bases). The CDR3 has 15 amino acids. Germline CDR1 SGHVS, CDR2 FQNEAQ. V was pared by 2 bases and J by 2 bases, with 12 bases between. The CDR3 region has the DNA TGTGCCAGCAGCTTAACGAACAGGGCAAACTATGGCTACACCTTC. Its translation: CASSLTNRANYGYTF.

The chain joins TRBV28 to TRBJ1-6, with D unresolved. The germline CDR1 and CDR2 sequences are MDHEN and SYDVKM. Trimming took off 1 base at V and 16 bases at J, with 5 bases between the two ends. The length of the CDR3 is 10 residues. The CDR3 nucleotides are TGTGCCAGCAGTTTATCCCCACTCCACTTT. Its protein product is CASSLSPLHF.

This clonotype came up many times. The chain combines TRBV7-3 with TRBJ2-5; D is possibly TRBD2 (6 bases). Trimming stripped 1 base from V and 1 base from J, with 10 bases between. Germline CDR1 is SGHTA and CDR2 is FQGTGA. This CDR3 spans 15 amino acids. The CDR3 loop is CASSLMGSGQETQYF. CDR3 bases: TGTGCCAGCAGCTTAATGGGTAGCGGCCAAGAGACCCAGTACTTC.

Sample share makes this clonotype medium-sized. V and J are TRBV2 and TRBJ2-1, with TRBD2 matching 10 bases. With 4 bases clipped from V and 7 bases from J, the junction kept 7 bases outside the gene matches. Germline V gives CDR1 SNHLY, CDR2 FYNNEI. This CDR3 comprises 15 residues. In nucleotides, the CDR3 is TGTGCCAGCAGTGGAAATCTAGCGGGGGCAAATGAGCAGTTCTTC. Translating it yields CASSGNLAGANEQFF.

The chain couples TRBV6-5 to TRBJ2-7; D is ambiguous. Germline V gives CDR1 MNHEY, CDR2 SVGAGI. The CDR3 loop spans 12 amino acids. V was trimmed by 6 bases and J by 9 bases, leaving 15 bases between them. The CDR3 loop reads CASSRTAGRQYF. The CDR3 DNA reads as TGTGCCAGCAGCCGAACCGCAGGCAGGCAGTACTTC.

This clonotype was seen repeatedly, ten times or more. The chain combines TRBV3-1 with TRBJ1-5; D is possibly TRBD1 (6 bases). Trimming removed 5 bases at V and 6 bases at J, with 11 bases between. The CDR3 has 13 residues. CDR1 is LGHDT and CDR2 is YNNKEL in the germline V gene (reference sequence). The CDR3 region has the DNA TGTGCCAGCAGCGAGATCAGGGGTCAGCCCCAGCATTTT. Protein sequence: CASSEIRGQPQHF.

This clonotype has just a few counts. The V call is TRBV20-1, the J call TRBJ2-1, with 7 bases fitting TRBD2. CDR1 and CDR2 (germline): DFQATT, SNEGSKA (reference sequence). The CDR3 contains 12 residues. Trimming removed 5 bases from V and 9 bases from J; junction bases left unmatched: 7. The CDR3 DNA sequence: TGCAGTGCTGGCGGGAGAATGCGTGAGCAGTTCTTC. It translates to CSAGGRMREQFF.

This clonotype was observed at least ten times. V usage is TRBV9 and J usage is TRBJ2-3; TRBD1 might be the D (5 bases). Looked up from germline, CDR1 is SGDLS and CDR2 is YYNGEE. The CDR3 is 12 amino acids. In nucleotides, the CDR3 is TGTGCTTCAGGGCGTTACACAGATACGCAGTATTTT. This gives the protein CASGRYTDTQYF.